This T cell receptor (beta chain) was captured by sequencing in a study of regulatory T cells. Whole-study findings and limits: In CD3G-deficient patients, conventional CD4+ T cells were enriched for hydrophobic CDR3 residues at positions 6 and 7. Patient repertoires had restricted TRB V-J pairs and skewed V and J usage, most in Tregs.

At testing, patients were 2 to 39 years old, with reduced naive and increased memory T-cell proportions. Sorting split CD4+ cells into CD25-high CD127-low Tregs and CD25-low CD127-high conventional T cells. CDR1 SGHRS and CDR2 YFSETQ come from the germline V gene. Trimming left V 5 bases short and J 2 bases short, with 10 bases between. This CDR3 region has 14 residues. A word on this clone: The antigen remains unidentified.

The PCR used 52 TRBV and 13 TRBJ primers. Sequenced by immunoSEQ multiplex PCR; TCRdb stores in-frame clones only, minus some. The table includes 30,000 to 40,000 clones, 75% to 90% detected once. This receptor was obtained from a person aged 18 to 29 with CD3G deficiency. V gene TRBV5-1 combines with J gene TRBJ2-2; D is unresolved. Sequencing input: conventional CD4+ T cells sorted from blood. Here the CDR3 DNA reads TGCGCCAGCAGTTCCTTGGACAACACCGGGGAGCTGTTTTTT. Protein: CASSSLDNTGELFF.